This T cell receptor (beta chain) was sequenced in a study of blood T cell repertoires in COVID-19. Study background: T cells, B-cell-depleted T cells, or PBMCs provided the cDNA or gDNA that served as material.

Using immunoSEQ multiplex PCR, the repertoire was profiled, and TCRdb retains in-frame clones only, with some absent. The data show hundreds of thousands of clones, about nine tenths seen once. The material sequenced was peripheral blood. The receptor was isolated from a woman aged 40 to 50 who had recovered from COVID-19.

The CDR3 spells CASSERSGANYGYTF. CDR3 in DNA: TGTGCCAGCAGTGAGAGATCAGGGGCTAACTATGGCTACACCTTC. This sequence joins TRBV6-1 and TRBJ1-2, with D possibly TRBD1 on 6 matching bases. In germline, CDR1 is MNHNS, CDR2 SASEGT. CDR3 length: 15 residues. V was pared by 3 bases and J by 0 bases, with 11 bases between.